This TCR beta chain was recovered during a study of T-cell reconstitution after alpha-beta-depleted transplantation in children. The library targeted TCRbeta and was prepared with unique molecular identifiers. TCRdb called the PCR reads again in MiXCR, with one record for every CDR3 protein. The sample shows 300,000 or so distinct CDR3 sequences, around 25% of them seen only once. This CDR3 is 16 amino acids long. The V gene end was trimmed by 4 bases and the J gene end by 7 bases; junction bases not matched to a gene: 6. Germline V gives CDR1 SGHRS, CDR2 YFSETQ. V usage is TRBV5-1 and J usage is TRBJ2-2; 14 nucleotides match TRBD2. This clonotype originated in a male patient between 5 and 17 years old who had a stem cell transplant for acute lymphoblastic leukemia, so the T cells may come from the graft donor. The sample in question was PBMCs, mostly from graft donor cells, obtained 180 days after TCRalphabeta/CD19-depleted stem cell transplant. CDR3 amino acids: CASSRGLAGEVGELFF. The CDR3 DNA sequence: TGCGCCAGCAGCCGGGGACTAGCGGGAGAAGTCGGGGAGCTGTTTTTT.